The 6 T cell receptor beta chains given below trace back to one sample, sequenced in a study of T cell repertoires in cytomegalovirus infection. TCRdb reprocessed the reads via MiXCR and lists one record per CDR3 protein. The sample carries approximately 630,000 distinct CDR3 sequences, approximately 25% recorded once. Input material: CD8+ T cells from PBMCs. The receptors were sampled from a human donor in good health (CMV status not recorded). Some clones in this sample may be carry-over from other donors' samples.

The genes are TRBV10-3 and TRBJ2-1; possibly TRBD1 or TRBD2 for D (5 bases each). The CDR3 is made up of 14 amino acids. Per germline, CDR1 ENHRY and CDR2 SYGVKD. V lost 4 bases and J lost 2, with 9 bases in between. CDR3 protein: CAISGDGPYNEQFF. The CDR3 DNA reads TGTGCCATCAGTGGGGACGGACCCTACAATGAGCAGTTCTTC.

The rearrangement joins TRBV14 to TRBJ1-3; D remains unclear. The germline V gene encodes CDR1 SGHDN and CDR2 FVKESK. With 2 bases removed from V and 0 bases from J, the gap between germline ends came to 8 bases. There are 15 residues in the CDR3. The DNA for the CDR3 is TGTGCCAGCAGCCAAATAGAGACCTCTGGAAACACCATATATTTT. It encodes CASSQIETSGNTIYF.

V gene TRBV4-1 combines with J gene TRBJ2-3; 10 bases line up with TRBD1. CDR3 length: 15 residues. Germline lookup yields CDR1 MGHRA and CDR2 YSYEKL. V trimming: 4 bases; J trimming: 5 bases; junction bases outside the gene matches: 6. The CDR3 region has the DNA TGCGCCAGCAGCCCTTGGGACAGGGGCCAAGATACGCAGTATTTT. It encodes CASSPWDRGQDTQYF.

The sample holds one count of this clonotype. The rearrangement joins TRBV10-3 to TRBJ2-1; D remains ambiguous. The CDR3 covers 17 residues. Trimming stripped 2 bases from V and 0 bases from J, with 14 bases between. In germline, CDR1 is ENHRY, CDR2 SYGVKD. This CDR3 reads CAISERVVTSSYNEQFF. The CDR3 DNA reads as TGTGCCATCAGTGAGCGGGTAGTCACCAGCTCCTACAATGAGCAGTTCTTC.

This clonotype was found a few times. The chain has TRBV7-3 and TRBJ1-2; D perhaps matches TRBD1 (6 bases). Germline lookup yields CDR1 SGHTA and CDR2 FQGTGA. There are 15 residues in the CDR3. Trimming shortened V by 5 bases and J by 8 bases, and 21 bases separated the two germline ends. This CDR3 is CASSPGAGPGEGYTF. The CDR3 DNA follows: TGTGCCAGCAGCCCAGGGGCAGGGCCTGGGGAGGGCTACACCTTC.

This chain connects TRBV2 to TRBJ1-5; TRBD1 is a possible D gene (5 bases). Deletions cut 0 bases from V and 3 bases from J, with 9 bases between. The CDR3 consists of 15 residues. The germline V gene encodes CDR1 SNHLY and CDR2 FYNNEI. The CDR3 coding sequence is TGTGCCAGCAGTGAAGCGCGAGGGGTCAATCAGCCCCAGCATTTT. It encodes CASSEARGVNQPQHF.